This T cell receptor beta chain was sequenced in a study of PD-1 blockade in classical Hodgkin lymphoma. The protocol was immunoSEQ multiplex PCR, while the TCRdb copy is restricted to in-frame clones and leaves out a portion. The table shows about 12,000 clones, with approximately 79% occurring only once. General study points: CD4+ TCR diversity, unlike CD8+, climbed significantly by C4D1. Before treatment, TCR diversity in newly diagnosed patients was reportedly lower than in healthy donors. The causes of the repertoire differences, possibly disease activity or prior therapy, remain undefined.

With 4 bases removed from V and 7 bases from J, the gap between germline ends came to 10 bases. CDR1 and CDR2 (germline): DFQATT, SNEGSKA (reference sequence). The CDR3 covers 11 residues. On this clone itself: What it binds is not known.

Each patient's relapse followed autologous stem cell transplantation, and brentuximab vedotin exposure varied. The CD4+ T cells used were purified from thawed PBMCs through magnetic negative selection. Best overall response was complete response, partial response or progressive disease in these relapsed/refractory classical Hodgkin lymphoma patients. The sequencing used CD4+ T cells from blood, collected at baseline. This sequence originates from a human donor with classical Hodgkin lymphoma. The gene calls are TRBV20-1 and TRBJ1-2; no definite D call. CDR3 in DNA: TGCAGTGCTAACAGCCCGGGTGGCTACACCTTC. Its protein product is CSANSPGGYTF.